This TCR beta chain was retrieved from a study of blood T cells in healthy people across ages. PCR was performed a second time for 7 to 11 cycles using a sample-barcoded 5' primer and a J-beta primer mix. Template switching added a 12-random-nucleotide identifier to every cDNA molecule. TCRdb re-analysed the 5' RACE reads in MiXCR, keeping a single row per CDR3 protein. Of 1.4 million to 1.5 million distinct CDR3 sequences listed, 42% are singletons. A note on this clonotype: Its antigen is unknown. One end of the junction does not line up with germline, which may come from a read error.

Points from the study as a whole: Age advanced and TCR beta diversity per million T cells fell, roughly linearly. Donors of long life had a larger count of naive CD4+ cells and greater diversity than aged donors.

The TCR was taken from a woman younger than 30 in good health. The sequenced sample consisted of blood.

In nucleotides, the CDR3 is TGTACCAGCAGTTCAGGGGGCTTTGGCTACACCTTC. Translation: CTSSSGGFGYTF. V and J are TRBV6-1 and TRBJ1-2; the match to TRBD1 covers 8 bases. This CDR3 has 12 amino acids. The V gene's germline CDR1 is MNHNS and CDR2 SASEGT.